The clone carrying this T cell receptor (beta chain) was observed a handful of times. Treatment of the sample: oral pan-JAK inhibitor, 5-10 mg twice daily. Samples from alopecia areata patients were lesional scalp punch biopsies and peripheral blood. This CDR3 region has 17 residues. CDR1 SGHDT and CDR2 YYEEEE come from the germline V gene. V dropped 4 bases and J dropped 4 bases, with 21 bases sitting between them. These data belong to a study of CD8+ T cells in alopecia areata. It was cDNA, reverse transcribed from extracted RNA, that served as the sequencing template. TCRdb's table, derived via immunoSEQ multiplex PCR, lists solely in-frame clones and lacks some. The sample contains 150,000 to 200,000 clones, roughly 46% of which appear only once.

Source: CD8+ T cells sorted from blood, taken at week 52, from a patient treated with tofacitinib. The genes are TRBV5-6 and TRBJ2-1; D ambiguous. The TCR was taken from a human donor with alopecia areata. This chain's CDR3 is CASSHEVGPIAYNEQFF. The CDR3 DNA sequence: TGTGCCAGCAGCCACGAGGTAGGGCCTATCGCTTACAATGAGCAGTTCTTC.